This T cell receptor (beta chain) was sequenced in a study of cytomegalovirus exposure and HLA in healthy donors. Findings and caveats of the study: Some segments of the V type, notably TRBV6-2 and TRBV6-3, were excluded as indistinguishable. It emerged from a later analysis that several of the most significant clusters appeared to be linked to common viral pathogens. Productive rates of about 90% or about 30% were seen for most TCR beta V segments in an earlier analysis. Later analysis placed DRB1 highest and HLA-C lowest in TCR association rates, which differed by HLA locus.

Trimming removed 2 bases at V and 1 base at J, with 8 bases between. CDR1 is MNHNY, CDR2 SVGAGI, per germline (reference sequence). The CDR3 length is 14 residues. The PCR ran on 60 Vbeta and 13 Jbeta primers. Clones were read by immunoSEQ multiplex PCR, and TCRdb kept only the in-frame ones, dropping some. The sample contains approximately 140,000 clones, 82% of which appear only once. A word on this clone: What it binds is unknown.

The clonotype originates from a boy younger than 18 in good health and CMV-seronegative. This chain joins TRBV6-6 and TRBJ1-2; tentatively, D is TRBD1 (6 bases). The sequencing input was PBMCs. DNA for the CDR3: TGTGCCAGCAGTTACAGGGGGAGTAACTATGGCTACACCTTC. Its protein product is CASSYRGSNYGYTF.